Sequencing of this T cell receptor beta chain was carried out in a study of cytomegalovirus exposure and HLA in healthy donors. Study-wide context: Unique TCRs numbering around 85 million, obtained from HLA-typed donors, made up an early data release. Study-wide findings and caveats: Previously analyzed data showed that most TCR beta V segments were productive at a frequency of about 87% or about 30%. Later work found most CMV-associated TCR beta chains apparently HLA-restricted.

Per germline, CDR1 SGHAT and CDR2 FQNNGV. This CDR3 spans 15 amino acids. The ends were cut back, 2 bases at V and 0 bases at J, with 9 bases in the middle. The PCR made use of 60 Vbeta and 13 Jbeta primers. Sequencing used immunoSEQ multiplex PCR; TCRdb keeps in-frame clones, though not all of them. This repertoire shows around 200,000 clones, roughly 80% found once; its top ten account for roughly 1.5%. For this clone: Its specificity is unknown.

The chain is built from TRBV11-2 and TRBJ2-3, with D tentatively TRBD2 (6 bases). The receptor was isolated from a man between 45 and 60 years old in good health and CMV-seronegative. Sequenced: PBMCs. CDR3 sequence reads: CASSLLALSTDTQYF. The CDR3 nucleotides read TGTGCCAGCAGCTTACTAGCGTTGAGCACAGATACGCAGTATTTT.